Listed below are T cell receptor beta chains from one sample, sequenced in a study of T cell responses to AZD1222 COVID-19 vaccine. Measured with immunoSEQ multiplex PCR; TCRdb has only the in-frame clones, and not every one. The sample yields just under 150,000 clones, approximately 91% seen once. This material consisted of peripheral blood, taken 28 days after the second dose of the MenACWY control vaccine. The source is an adult who received the MenACWY meningococcal vaccine as a control. CDR3s include the opening cysteine and the closing phenylalanine or tryptophan. D genes are given only for firm matches. Where a row states a size, it is once, few, many or the class of an expanded clone; other rows omit it.

V gene: TRBV29-1
D gene: .
clone size: .
J gene: TRBJ2-4
CDR3 DNA: TGCAGCGGTGGACTATCCGAAAACATTCAGTACTTC
CDR3 protein: CSGGLSENIQYF

V gene: TRBV11-3
D gene: .
clone size: .
J gene: TRBJ2-5
CDR3 DNA: TGTGCCAGCAAACCTATGGGGGGAGGAGAGACCCAGTACTTC
CDR3 protein: CASKPMGGGETQYF

V gene: TRBV6-2/TRBV6-3
D gene: TRBD1
clone size: .
J gene: TRBJ2-3
CDR3 DNA: TGTGCCAGCAGTTACGCGGGACAGGGCCCGGGAGATACGCAGTATTTT
CDR3 protein: CASSYAGQGPGDTQYF

V gene: TRBV6-5
D gene: .
clone size: .
J gene: TRBJ2-1
CDR3 DNA: TGTGCCAGCAGTTTGTACAATGAGCAGTTCTTC
CDR3 protein: CASSLYNEQFF

V gene: TRBV28
D gene: .
clone size: .
J gene: TRBJ2-2
CDR3 DNA: TGTGCCAGCAGTTTCGGGAACACCGGGGAGCTGTTTTTT
CDR3 protein: CASSFGNTGELFF

V gene: TRBV27
D gene: TRBD1
clone size: .
J gene: TRBJ1-5
CDR3 DNA: TGTGCCAGCAGTTCGGGTTGCCAGGGGGCGTTTTTTGGTAGCAATCAGCCCCAGCATTTT
CDR3 protein: CASSSGCQGAFFGSNQPQHF

V gene: TRBV28
D gene: .
clone size: once
J gene: TRBJ1-1
CDR3 DNA: TGTGCCAGCAGTTTATTGAGACGGGAGAACACTGAAGCTTTCTTT
CDR3 protein: CASSLLRRENTEAFF

V gene: TRBV3-1/TRBV3-2
D gene: .
clone size: .
J gene: TRBJ2-2
CDR3 DNA: TGTGCCAGCAGTCAATTTGGGACCGAGAACACCGGGGAGCTGTTTTTT
CDR3 protein: CASSQFGTENTGELFF

V gene: TRBV11-3
D gene: .
clone size: .
J gene: TRBJ1-4
CDR3 DNA: TGTGCCAGCAGCTTAGATGGGGGAACTAATGAAAAACTGTTTTTT
CDR3 protein: CASSLDGGTNEKLFF

V gene: TRBV2
D gene: .
clone size: .
J gene: TRBJ1-6
CDR3 DNA: TGTGCCAGCAGTGCGCCGAGGGGCTATAATTCACCCCTCCACTTT
CDR3 protein: CASSAPRGYNSPLHF

V gene: TRBV21-1
D gene: .
clone size: .
J gene: TRBJ2-7
CDR3 DNA: TGTGCCAGCAGCACCAGGGTAAGCTCCTACGAGCAGTACTTC
CDR3 protein: CASSTRVSSYEQYF

V gene: TRBV11-3
D gene: TRBD2
clone size: .
J gene: TRBJ2-3
CDR3 DNA: TGTGCCAGCAGCTTAGACGGGAGGACAGATACGCAGTATTTT
CDR3 protein: CASSLDGRTDTQYF

V gene: TRBV4-2
D gene: .
clone size: .
J gene: TRBJ2-1
CDR3 DNA: TGTGCCAGCAGCTCAGGGGCCGACCACAATGAGCAGTTCTTC
CDR3 protein: CASSSGADHNEQFF

V gene: TRBV28
D gene: .
clone size: .
J gene: TRBJ1-5
CDR3 DNA: TGTGCCAGCAGTCCGCTCCGACAGGCAAATCAGCCCCAGCATTTT
CDR3 protein: CASSPLRQANQPQHF

V gene: TRBV15
D gene: .
clone size: .
J gene: TRBJ1-1
CDR3 DNA: TGTGCCACCAGCAGAGATATCGGCCGGGGCACTGAAGCTTTCTTT
CDR3 protein: CATSRDIGRGTEAFF

V gene: TRBV7-9
D gene: .
clone size: .
J gene: TRBJ1-2
CDR3 DNA: TGTGCCAGCAGCTCCGAGTGGGTTGGCTACACCTTC
CDR3 protein: CASSSEWVGYTF

V gene: TRBV7-2
D gene: TRBD2
clone size: .
J gene: TRBJ2-3
CDR3 DNA: TGTGCCAGCAGCTTATGGTCTAGCGGGGGCACAGATACGCAGTATTTT
CDR3 protein: CASSLWSSGGTDTQYF

V gene: TRBV29-1
D gene: .
clone size: .
J gene: TRBJ1-2
CDR3 DNA: TGCAGCGTTTCCAGCTGGGCGGGACTGGACTACACCTTC
CDR3 protein: CSVSSWAGLDYTF

V gene: TRBV2
D gene: .
clone size: once
J gene: TRBJ2-5
CDR3 DNA: TGTGCCAGCCAGAGAGGCCGAGAGACCCAGTACTTC
CDR3 protein: CASQRGRETQYF

V gene: TRBV7-6
D gene: TRBD1
clone size: .
J gene: TRBJ1-3
CDR3 DNA: TGTGCCAGCAGCTTAGAACAGGGGGAGGGAAACACCATATATTTT
CDR3 protein: CASSLEQGEGNTIYF

V gene: TRBV27
D gene: .
clone size: few
J gene: TRBJ2-7
CDR3 DNA: TGTGCCAGCAGCCCGGGACACCTATACGAGCAGTACTTC
CDR3 protein: CASSPGHLYEQYF

V gene: TRBV3-1/TRBV3-2
D gene: .
clone size: .
J gene: TRBJ1-2
CDR3 DNA: TGTGCCAGCAGACTTACTGGAGGCTACACCTTC
CDR3 protein: CASRLTGGYTF

V gene: TRBV19
D gene: .
clone size: .
J gene: TRBJ2-1
CDR3 DNA: TGTGCCAGTAGTATGGTCGCGGAGGGGGGTGAGCAGTTCTTC
CDR3 protein: CASSMVAEGGEQFF

V gene: TRBV10-3
D gene: TRBD2
clone size: .
J gene: TRBJ2-3
CDR3 DNA: TGTGCCATCAGCGGCTTTACAGTGGCGGGGGGTAGCACAGATACGCAGTATTTT
CDR3 protein: CAISGFTVAGGSTDTQYF

V gene: TRBV5-1
D gene: .
clone size: .
J gene: TRBJ2-7
CDR3 DNA: TGCGCCAGCAGCTTGGCCCCAACCTACGAGCAGTACTTC
CDR3 protein: CASSLAPTYEQYF

V gene: TRBV4-1
D gene: .
clone size: .
J gene: TRBJ1-3
CDR3 DNA: TGCGCCAGCAGCCAGAGTGAATCAAATGGAAACACCATATATTTT
CDR3 protein: CASSQSESNGNTIYF

V gene: TRBV5-4
D gene: .
clone size: .
J gene: TRBJ1-1
CDR3 DNA: TGTGCCAGCAGCTTGGTTGGGGGGCGGGTCTTCTTT
CDR3 protein: CASSLVGGRVFF

V gene: TRBV5-1
D gene: TRBD1
clone size: .
J gene: TRBJ1-2
CDR3 DNA: TGCGCCAGCAGCCCGGGGACAGGAGACTATGGCTACACCTTC
CDR3 protein: CASSPGTGDYGYTF

V gene: TRBV7-9
D gene: .
clone size: few
J gene: TRBJ1-1
CDR3 DNA: TGTGCCAGCAGCTTAGGTGGAGGGGCGGCTTTCTTT
CDR3 protein: CASSLGGGAAFF

V gene: TRBV29-1
D gene: TRBD2
clone size: .
J gene: TRBJ2-1
CDR3 DNA: TGCACTATTAAGGGGGGGCTAGCGGGAGATGATGAGCAGTTCTTC
CDR3 protein: CTIKGGLAGDDEQFF

V gene: TRBV19
D gene: .
clone size: .
J gene: TRBJ2-7
CDR3 DNA: TGTGCCAGCCGTCACAGGAGCTCCTACGAGCAGTACTTC
CDR3 protein: CASRHRSSYEQYF

V gene: TRBV10-3
D gene: TRBD2
clone size: .
J gene: TRBJ2-1
CDR3 DNA: TGTGCCATCAGAAGGATAGGCGGGGGGGCCCTTGGCAATGAGCAGTTCTTC
CDR3 protein: CAIRRIGGGALGNEQFF

V gene: TRBV5-1
D gene: TRBD2
clone size: .
J gene: TRBJ2-7
CDR3 DNA: TGCGCCAGCAGCTTGGTTCAAGCGGGGGACGAGCAGTACTTC
CDR3 protein: CASSLVQAGDEQYF

V gene: TRBV7-9
D gene: .
clone size: .
J gene: TRBJ1-1
CDR3 DNA: TGTGCCAGCAGCTTGGGGTTAGGGACTTTCTTT
CDR3 protein: CASSLGLGTFF

V gene: TRBV30
D gene: TRBD1
clone size: .
J gene: TRBJ1-1
CDR3 DNA: TGTGCCTGGAGGCCGTGGGACAGGGGGCCGAACACTGAAGCTTTCTTT
CDR3 protein: CAWRPWDRGPNTEAFF

V gene: TRBV5-5
D gene: .
clone size: .
J gene: TRBJ1-2
CDR3 DNA: TGTGCCAGCAGCTTGGAAGTGCGAGGGTACGACTATGGCTACACCTTC
CDR3 protein: CASSLEVRGYDYGYTF

V gene: TRBV6-2/TRBV6-3
D gene: .
clone size: .
J gene: TRBJ1-1
CDR3 DNA: TGTGCCAGCAGTCCCCGAAGGGGGGCGCAGGACACTGAAGCTTTCTTT
CDR3 protein: CASSPRRGAQDTEAFF

V gene: TRBV11-3
D gene: .
clone size: .
J gene: TRBJ1-2
CDR3 DNA: TGTGCCAGCAGCCACGCCCGTGCCCGGGGTGATGGCTACACCTTC
CDR3 protein: CASSHARARGDGYTF

V gene: TRBV7-6
D gene: .
clone size: .
J gene: TRBJ2-7
CDR3 DNA: TGTGCCAGCAGCTTAGCGCTCGGGGCCCCCTACGAGCAGTACTTC
CDR3 protein: CASSLALGAPYEQYF

V gene: TRBV5-1
D gene: TRBD1
clone size: .
J gene: TRBJ1-2
CDR3 DNA: TGCGCCAGCAGCTTGGCCTTGACAGGGCGCGATGGCTACACCTTC
CDR3 protein: CASSLALTGRDGYTF

V gene: TRBV2
D gene: .
clone size: once
J gene: TRBJ1-5
CDR3 DNA: TGTGCCAGCAGTGTTGGCAGATTCGGCAATCAGCCCCAGCATTTT
CDR3 protein: CASSVGRFGNQPQHF

V gene: TRBV28
D gene: .
clone size: .
J gene: TRBJ2-3
CDR3 DNA: TGTGCCAGCAGTCCAACCCGGAGAAGGGCTGAGAATACGCAGTATTTT
CDR3 protein: CASSPTRRRAENTQYF

V gene: TRBV20-1
D gene: .
clone size: .
J gene: TRBJ2-7
CDR3 DNA: TGCAGTGCTATCTGGGGGCGAGAGCAGTACTTC
CDR3 protein: CSAIWGREQYF

V gene: TRBV12-3/TRBV12-4
D gene: .
clone size: once
J gene: TRBJ1-1
CDR3 DNA: TGTGCCAGCAGTTTAAGGGGGAGGACTGAAGCTTTCTTT
CDR3 protein: CASSLRGRTEAFF

V gene: TRBV3-1/TRBV3-2
D gene: .
clone size: .
J gene: TRBJ1-3
CDR3 DNA: TGTGCCAGCAGCCTCGGCAGCTCTGGAAACACCATATATTTT
CDR3 protein: CASSLGSSGNTIYF

V gene: TRBV12-3/TRBV12-4
D gene: .
clone size: .
J gene: TRBJ1-1
CDR3 DNA: TGTGCCAGCAGTTTATCGGGGGGCACTGAAGCTTTCTTT
CDR3 protein: CASSLSGGTEAFF

V gene: TRBV18
D gene: .
clone size: .
J gene: TRBJ1-5
CDR3 DNA: TGTGCCAGCTCACCGACATATAGCAATCAGCCCCAGCATTTT
CDR3 protein: CASSPTYSNQPQHF

V gene: TRBV7-9
D gene: TRBD2
clone size: few
J gene: TRBJ2-7
CDR3 DNA: TGTGCCAGCAGCCCAGATAGCGGGAGCGACGAGCAGTACTTC
CDR3 protein: CASSPDSGSDEQYF

V gene: TRBV5-6
D gene: .
clone size: .
J gene: TRBJ2-5
CDR3 DNA: TGTGCCAGCAGCTTGGGCGTGAGGACCCAGTACTTC
CDR3 protein: CASSLGVRTQYF

V gene: TRBV11-2
D gene: TRBD1
clone size: .
J gene: TRBJ1-1
CDR3 DNA: TGTGCCAGCAGCCCGCCGGGACAGGGTACGTTGAACACTGAAGCTTTCTTT
CDR3 protein: CASSPPGQGTLNTEAFF

V gene: TRBV20-1
D gene: .
clone size: .
J gene: TRBJ1-2
CDR3 DNA: TGCAGTGCTGAGGGCTACACCTTC
CDR3 protein: CSAEGYTF

V gene: TRBV7-2
D gene: TRBD2
clone size: once
J gene: TRBJ2-5
CDR3 DNA: TGTGCCAGCAGCCTAATCGCGACTAGCGGGGGCTCTACCCAGTACTTC
CDR3 protein: CASSLIATSGGSTQYF

V gene: TRBV5-1
D gene: .
clone size: .
J gene: TRBJ2-3
CDR3 DNA: TGCGCCAGCAGCAGTCGGGGGTCTGGCACAGATACGCAGTATTTT
CDR3 protein: CASSSRGSGTDTQYF

V gene: TRBV7-2
D gene: TRBD1
clone size: .
J gene: TRBJ2-2
CDR3 DNA: TGTGCCAGCACCAATCCGGGACAGGCGGTCTCCGGGGAGCTGTTTTTT
CDR3 protein: CASTNPGQAVSGELFF

V gene: TRBV28
D gene: .
clone size: .
J gene: TRBJ1-2
CDR3 DNA: TGTGCCAGCAGTTCGCCCGGGGGTTATGGCTACACCTTC
CDR3 protein: CASSSPGGYGYTF

V gene: TRBV14
D gene: TRBD1
clone size: once
J gene: TRBJ1-6
CDR3 DNA: TGTGCCAGCAGCCCAATTCTCGGACAGGTTAATTCACCCCTCCACTTT
CDR3 protein: CASSPILGQVNSPLHF

V gene: TRBV9
D gene: TRBD1
clone size: .
J gene: TRBJ1-1
CDR3 DNA: TGTGCCAGCAGCGCTCAACAGGGGACTGAAGCTTTCTTT
CDR3 protein: CASSAQQGTEAFF

V gene: TRBV5-1
D gene: .
clone size: .
J gene: TRBJ1-2
CDR3 DNA: TGCGCCAGCAGCTTGGGAGGGACGGAGGGCTACACCTTC
CDR3 protein: CASSLGGTEGYTF

V gene: TRBV6-1
D gene: .
clone size: .
J gene: TRBJ1-5
CDR3 DNA: TGTGCCAGCAGTGACGGGGGGGATAGCAATCAGCCCCAGCATTTT
CDR3 protein: CASSDGGDSNQPQHF